Listed below are T cell receptor beta chains from one sample, sequenced in a study of lymphopenia after photon versus proton radiotherapy. Sequenced by immunoSEQ multiplex PCR; TCRdb stores in-frame clones only, minus some. The sample records 160,000 or so clones, approximately 86% being singletons. The source material was peripheral blood, sampled from a patient treated with photon-based radiotherapy. The receptors stem from a man aged 45-65 years with gastric cancer. Both conserved end residues are part of each CDR3. D genes are given only for firm matches. Clone size is given for some rows only: seen once, a few or many times, or a class if the clone is expanded.

NA	TRBV7-2	NA	TRBJ2-2	CASSFALRGGELFF	TGTGCCAGCAGCTTCGCCTTACGGGGCGGGGAGCTGTTTTTT
NA	TRBV6-6	NA	TRBJ2-2	CASSYQGNTGELFF	TGTGCCAGCAGTTACCAGGGGAACACCGGGGAGCTGTTTTTT
TRBD1	TRBV25-1	NA	TRBJ1-5	CASTLRTGAAIDNQPQHF	TGTGCCAGCACCCTACGGACAGGGGCCGCCATCGACAATCAGCCCCAGCATTTT
NA	TRBV19	NA	TRBJ1-5	CASSIGETGFSNQPQHF	TGTGCCAGTAGTATCGGCGAGACAGGCTTTAGCAATCAGCCCCAGCATTTT
NA	TRBV29-1	NA	TRBJ2-1	CSVERGSSYNEQFF	TGCAGCGTTGAACGGGGGAGCTCCTACAATGAGCAGTTCTTC
TRBD1	TRBV27	NA	TRBJ1-3	CASSLNRQGARNTIYF	TGTGCCAGCAGCCTGAATCGACAGGGGGCTAGAAACACCATATATTTT
TRBD2	TRBV28	NA	TRBJ2-7	CASSLRASGSGEQYF	TGTGCCAGCAGTTTAAGGGCTAGCGGGAGCGGAGAGCAGTACTTC
NA	TRBV5-1	NA	TRBJ2-2	CASSSDLTGELFF	TGCGCCAGCAGCTCGGACCTCACCGGGGAGCTGTTTTTT
TRBD1	TRBV7-8	NA	TRBJ2-3	CASSSRTGGTDTQYF	TGTGCCAGCAGCTCCCGGACAGGGGGCACAGATACGCAGTATTTT
TRBD1	TRBV4-1	NA	TRBJ1-2	CASSQRPGGAYSYGYTF	TGCGCCAGCAGCCAAAGGCCAGGGGGTGCCTACAGCTATGGCTACACCTTC
NA	TRBV19	NA	TRBJ1-5	CATAEGGYQPQHF	TGTGCCACCGCAGAGGGGGGTTATCAGCCCCAGCATTTT
NA	TRBV7-2	NA	TRBJ2-7	CASSLQTYYEQYF	TGTGCCAGCAGCTTGCAGACATACTACGAGCAGTACTTC
TRBD1	TRBV19	NA	TRBJ1-4	CASSMGQGRNEKLFF	TGTGCCAGTAGTATGGGACAGGGAAGAAATGAAAAACTGTTTTTT
NA	TRBV27	NA	TRBJ2-2	CASSLQGRELFF	TGTGCCAGCAGTTTGCAGGGGAGAGAGCTGTTTTTT
TRBD2	TRBV4-3	NA	TRBJ2-3	CASSQVLAGGWVGTDTQYF	TGCGCCAGCAGCCAAGTCCTAGCGGGAGGTTGGGTCGGCACAGATACGCAGTATTTT
TRBD2	TRBV19	NA	TRBJ2-1	CASTSGRAEDEQFF	TGTGCCAGCACTAGCGGGAGGGCGGAGGATGAGCAGTTCTTC
NA	TRBV7-2	NA	TRBJ2-7	CASSLVGDGTYEQYF	TGTGCCAGCAGCTTAGTAGGGGATGGGACTTACGAGCAGTACTTC
TRBD1	TRBV4-2	NA	TRBJ2-5	CASSQRQGQETQYF	TGTGCCAGCAGCCAGAGACAGGGACAAGAGACCCAGTACTTC
NA	TRBV5-5	NA	TRBJ1-3	CASTRGGIGNTIYF	TGTGCCAGCACCCGCGGGGGGATCGGAAACACCATATATTTT
NA	TRBV5-6	NA	TRBJ2-3	CASSSRADTQYF	TGTGCCAGCAGCTCCAGGGCGGATACGCAGTATTTT
TRBD1	TRBV27	NA	TRBJ2-2	CASSLWAGQGFAGELFF	TGTGCCAGCAGTTTATGGGCGGGACAGGGTTTTGCCGGGGAGCTGTTTTTT
NA	TRBV11-2	many	TRBJ2-7	CASSLDPDRSYEQYF	TGTGCCAGCAGCTTAGATCCGGACAGAAGCTACGAGCAGTACTTC
NA	TRBV18	NA	TRBJ1-4	CASSRTGYNEKLFF	TGTGCCAGCTCCCGGACTGGATATAATGAAAAACTGTTTTTT
NA	TRBV11-3	NA	TRBJ2-5	CASSLGGADQETQYF	TGTGCCAGCAGCTTAGGGGGGGCGGACCAAGAGACCCAGTACTTC
TRBD2	TRBV11-2	NA	TRBJ2-7	CASRPGLAGLYEQYF	TGTGCCAGCAGACCGGGACTAGCGGGCCTCTACGAGCAGTACTTC
NA	TRBV2	NA	TRBJ1-5	CASSGDYSNQPQHF	TGTGCCAGCAGTGGGGATTATAGCAATCAGCCCCAGCATTTT
TRBD2	TRBV27	NA	TRBJ2-1	CASSFWTSGSPYNEQFF	TGTGCCAGCAGTTTTTGGACTAGCGGGAGCCCTTACAATGAGCAGTTCTTC
TRBD1	TRBV6-6	NA	TRBJ1-1	CASSQGQGALSTEAFF	TGTGCCAGCAGTCAGGGACAGGGGGCATTGAGCACTGAAGCTTTCTTT
NA	TRBV19	NA	TRBJ1-1	CASSPLWVTEAFF	TGTGCCAGTAGTCCCCTTTGGGTCACTGAAGCTTTCTTT
TRBD1	TRBV29-1	few	TRBJ1-1	CSVERTGGSEAFF	TGCAGCGTTGAACGAACAGGGGGCTCTGAAGCTTTCTTT
NA	TRBV7-2	NA	TRBJ2-7	CASSLQGSGEQYF	TGTGCCAGCAGCTTACAGGGGTCGGGCGAGCAGTACTTC
TRBD2	TRBV19	NA	TRBJ2-7	CASRAGREGEQYF	TGTGCCAGTAGGGCTGGACGGGAGGGCGAGCAGTACTTC
NA	TRBV15	NA	TRBJ2-7	CATSRDAPIHEQYF	TGTGCCACCAGCAGAGATGCCCCGATCCACGAGCAGTACTTC